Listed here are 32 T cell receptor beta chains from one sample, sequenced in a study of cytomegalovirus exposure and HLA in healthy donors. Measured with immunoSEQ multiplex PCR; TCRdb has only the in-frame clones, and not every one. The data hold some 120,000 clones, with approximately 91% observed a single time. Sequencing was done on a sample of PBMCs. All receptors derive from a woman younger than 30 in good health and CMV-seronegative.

Here the CDR3 DNA reads TGCGCCAGCAGCCAAGTGATAGGACTAGCGGGAGTCGGAGAGCTGTTTTTT. Translating it yields CASSQVIGLAGVGELFF. V and J are TRBV4-1 and TRBJ2-2; TRBD2 matches 13 bases. The V gene end was trimmed by 1 base and the J gene end by 11 bases; junction bases not matched to a gene: 10. Germline V gene lookup returns CDR1 MGHRA and CDR2 YSYEKL. The CDR3 loop spans 17 amino acids.

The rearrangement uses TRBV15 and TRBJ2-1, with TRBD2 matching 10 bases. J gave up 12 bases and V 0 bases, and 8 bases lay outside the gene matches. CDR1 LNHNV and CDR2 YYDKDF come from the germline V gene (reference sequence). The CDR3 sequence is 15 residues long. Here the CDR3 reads CATSRDRSSGSRQFF. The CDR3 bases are TGTGCCACCAGCAGAGATCGGTCTAGCGGGAGTCGGCAGTTCTTC. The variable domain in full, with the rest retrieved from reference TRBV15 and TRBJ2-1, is DAMVIQNPRYQVTQFGKPVTLSCSQTLNHNVMYWYQQKSSQAPKLLFHYYDKDFNNEADTPDNFQSRRPNTSFCFLDIRSPGLGDTAMYLCATSRDRSSGSRQFFGPGTRLTVL.

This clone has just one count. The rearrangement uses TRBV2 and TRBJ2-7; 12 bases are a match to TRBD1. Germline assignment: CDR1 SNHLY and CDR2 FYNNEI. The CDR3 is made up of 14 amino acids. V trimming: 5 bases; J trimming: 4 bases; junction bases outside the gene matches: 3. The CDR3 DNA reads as TGTGCCAGCAGTACGGGACAGGGGGCGTACGAGCAGTACTTC. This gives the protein CASSTGQGAYEQYF.

For the CDR3, the DNA is TGTGCCTCGGGACAGGGGGCCGGGGAGCTGTTTTTT. This sequence encodes CASGQGAGELFF. V usage is TRBV10-3 and J usage is TRBJ2-2; TRBD1 aligns across 11 bases. This CDR3 spans 12 amino acids. Germline trimming cut 11 bases from V and 6 bases from J; bases unmatched to any gene: 2. Germline V CDR1 and CDR2: ENHRY, SYGVKD.

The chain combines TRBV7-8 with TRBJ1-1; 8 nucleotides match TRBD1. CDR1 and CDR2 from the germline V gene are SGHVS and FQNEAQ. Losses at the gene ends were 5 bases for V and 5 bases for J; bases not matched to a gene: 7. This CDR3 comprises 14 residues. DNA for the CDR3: TGTGCCAGCAGCCTAGGACAGGGATGGACTGAAGCTTTCTTT. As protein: CASSLGQGWTEAFF.

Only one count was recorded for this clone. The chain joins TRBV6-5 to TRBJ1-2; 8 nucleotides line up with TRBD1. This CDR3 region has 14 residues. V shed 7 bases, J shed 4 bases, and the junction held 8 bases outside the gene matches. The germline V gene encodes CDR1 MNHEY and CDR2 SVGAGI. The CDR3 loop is CASKKGTGFYGYTF. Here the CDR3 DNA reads TGTGCCAGCAAGAAAGGGACAGGATTCTATGGCTACACCTTC.

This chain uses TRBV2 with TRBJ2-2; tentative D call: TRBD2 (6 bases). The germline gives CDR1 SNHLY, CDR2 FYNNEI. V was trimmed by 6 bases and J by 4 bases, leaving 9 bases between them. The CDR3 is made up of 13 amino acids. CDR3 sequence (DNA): TGTGCCAGCAGAGCGACTAGCACCGGGGAGCTGTTTTTT. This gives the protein CASRATSTGELFF.

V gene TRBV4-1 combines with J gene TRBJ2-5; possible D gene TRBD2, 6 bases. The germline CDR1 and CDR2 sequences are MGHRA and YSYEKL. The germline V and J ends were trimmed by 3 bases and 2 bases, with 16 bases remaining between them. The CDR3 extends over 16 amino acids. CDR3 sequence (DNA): TGCGCCAGCAGCCACCGAGGGAGGTCTGATCAAGAGACCCAGTACTTC. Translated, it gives CASSHRGRSDQETQYF.

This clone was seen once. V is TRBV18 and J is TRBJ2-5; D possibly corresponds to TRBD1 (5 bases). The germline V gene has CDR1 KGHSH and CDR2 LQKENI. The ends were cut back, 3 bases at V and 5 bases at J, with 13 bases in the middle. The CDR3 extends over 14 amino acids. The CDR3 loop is CASSPPDTRETQYF. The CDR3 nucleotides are TGTGCCAGCTCACCCCCGGACACCCGGGAGACCCAGTACTTC.

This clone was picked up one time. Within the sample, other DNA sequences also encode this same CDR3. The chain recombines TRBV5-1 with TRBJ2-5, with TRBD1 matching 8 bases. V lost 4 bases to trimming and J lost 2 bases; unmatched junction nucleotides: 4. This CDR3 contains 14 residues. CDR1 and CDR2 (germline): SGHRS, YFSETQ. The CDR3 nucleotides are TGCGCCAGCAGCGGTGGGACAGGTCAAGAGACCCAGTACTTC. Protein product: CASSGGTGQETQYF.

In DNA form, the CDR3 reads TGTGCCAGCTCACCACCAGGGAGGAACACTGAAGCTTTCTTT. It specifies CASSPPGRNTEAFF. The chain uses TRBV18 and TRBJ1-1; D gene uncertain. The V gene lost 0 bases and the J gene lost 1 base, with 6 bases spanning the gap. The germline V gene encodes CDR1 KGHSH and CDR2 LQKENI. The CDR3 covers 14 residues. Filled out from reference TRBV18 and TRBJ1-1, the complete variable domain reads NAGVMQNPRHLVRRRGQEARLRCSPMKGHSHVYWYRQLPEEGLKFMVYLQKENIIDESGMPKERFSAEFPKEGPSILRIQQVVRGDSAAYFCASSPPGRNTEAFFGQGTRLTVV.

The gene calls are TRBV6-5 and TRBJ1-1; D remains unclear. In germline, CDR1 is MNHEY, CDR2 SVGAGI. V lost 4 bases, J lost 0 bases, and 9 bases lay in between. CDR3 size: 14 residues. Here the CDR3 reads CASSLRGVNTEAFF. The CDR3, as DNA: TGTGCCAGCAGTTTACGGGGAGTGAACACTGAAGCTTTCTTT.

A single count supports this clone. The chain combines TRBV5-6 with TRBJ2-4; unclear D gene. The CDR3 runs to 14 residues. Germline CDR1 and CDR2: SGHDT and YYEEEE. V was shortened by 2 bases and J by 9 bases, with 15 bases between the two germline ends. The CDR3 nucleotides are TGTGCCAGCAGCTTAATTTCAGTGGCAGGCATTCAGTACTTC. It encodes CASSLISVAGIQYF. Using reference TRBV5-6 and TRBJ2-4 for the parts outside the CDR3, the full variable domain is DAGVTQSPTHLIKTRGQQVTLRCSPKSGHDTVSWYQQALGQGPQFIFQYYEEEERQRGNFPDRFSGHQFPNYSSELNVNALLLGDSALYLCASSLISVAGIQYFGAGTRLSVL.

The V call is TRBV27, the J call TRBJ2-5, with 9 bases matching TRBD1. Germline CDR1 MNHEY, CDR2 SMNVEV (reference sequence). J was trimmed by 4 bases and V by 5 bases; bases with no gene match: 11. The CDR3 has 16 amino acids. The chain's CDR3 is CASSTLQGAGRETQYF. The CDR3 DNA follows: TGTGCCAGCAGTACCCTACAGGGGGCAGGAAGAGAGACCCAGTACTTC.

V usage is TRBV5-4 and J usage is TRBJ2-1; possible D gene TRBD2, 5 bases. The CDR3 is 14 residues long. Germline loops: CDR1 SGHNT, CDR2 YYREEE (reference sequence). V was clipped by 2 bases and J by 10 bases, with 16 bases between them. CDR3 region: CASSLGLDYREQFF. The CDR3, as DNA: TGTGCCAGCAGCTTAGGGCTAGACTACAGAGAGCAGTTCTTC.

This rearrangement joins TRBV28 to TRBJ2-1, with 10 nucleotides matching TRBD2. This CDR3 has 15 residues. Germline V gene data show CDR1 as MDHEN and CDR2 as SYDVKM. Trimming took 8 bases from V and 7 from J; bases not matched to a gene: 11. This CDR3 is CASHPPGLAINEQFF. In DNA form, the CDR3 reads TGTGCCAGCCACCCTCCGGGACTAGCGATTAATGAGCAGTTCTTC.

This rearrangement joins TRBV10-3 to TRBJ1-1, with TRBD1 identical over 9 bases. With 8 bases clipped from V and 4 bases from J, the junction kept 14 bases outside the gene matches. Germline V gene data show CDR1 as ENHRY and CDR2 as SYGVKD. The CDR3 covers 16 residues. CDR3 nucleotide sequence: TGTGCCATCCGACAGGGGGGATTGTTGGTGGGCACTGAAGCTTTCTTT. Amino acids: CAIRQGGLLVGTEAFF.

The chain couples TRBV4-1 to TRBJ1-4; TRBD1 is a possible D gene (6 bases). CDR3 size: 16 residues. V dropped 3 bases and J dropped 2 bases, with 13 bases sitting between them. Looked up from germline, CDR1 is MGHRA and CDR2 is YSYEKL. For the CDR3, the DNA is TGCGCCAGCAGCCACTCCATACAGGGCACTAATGAAAAACTGTTTTTT. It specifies CASSHSIQGTNEKLFF.

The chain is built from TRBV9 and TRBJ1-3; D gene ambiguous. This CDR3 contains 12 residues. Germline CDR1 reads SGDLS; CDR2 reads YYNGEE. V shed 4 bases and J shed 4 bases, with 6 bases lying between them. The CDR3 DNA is TGTGCCAGCAGCCCCTACGGAAACACCATATATTTT. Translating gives CASSPYGNTIYF.

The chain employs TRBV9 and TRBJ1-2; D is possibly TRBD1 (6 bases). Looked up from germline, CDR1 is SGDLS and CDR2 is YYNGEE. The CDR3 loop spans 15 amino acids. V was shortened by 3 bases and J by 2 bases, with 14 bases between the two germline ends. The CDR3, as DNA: TGTGCCAGCAGCGCTCAGACAGGCCCCAACTATGGCTACACCTTC. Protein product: CASSAQTGPNYGYTF.

As DNA, the CDR3 is TGTGCCAGCAGTTTAGTCAGCGACAGGGGTCAGTTCTTC. Protein sequence: CASSLVSDRGQFF. The genes are TRBV28 and TRBJ2-1; TRBD1 agrees at 8 bases. This CDR3 has 13 residues. Germline loops: CDR1 MDHEN, CDR2 SYDVKM. Losses at the gene ends were 2 bases for V and 13 bases for J; bases not matched to a gene: 7.

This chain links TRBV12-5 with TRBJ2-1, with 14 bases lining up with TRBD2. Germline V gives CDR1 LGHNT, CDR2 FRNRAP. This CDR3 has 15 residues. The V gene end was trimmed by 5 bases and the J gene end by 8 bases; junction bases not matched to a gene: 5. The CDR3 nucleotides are TGTGCTAGTGGTCTCGGACTAGCGGGAGGCGATGAGCAGTTCTTC. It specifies CASGLGLAGGDEQFF. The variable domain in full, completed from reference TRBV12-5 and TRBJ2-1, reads DARVTQTPRHKVTEMGQEVTMRCQPILGHNTVFWYRQTMMQGLELLAYFRNRAPLDDSGMPKDRFSAEMPDATLATLKIQPSEPRDSAVYFCASGLGLAGGDEQFFGPGTRLTVL.

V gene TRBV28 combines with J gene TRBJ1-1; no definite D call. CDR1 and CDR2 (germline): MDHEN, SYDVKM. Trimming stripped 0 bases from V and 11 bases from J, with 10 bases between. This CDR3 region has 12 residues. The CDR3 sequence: CASSLWGSGAFF. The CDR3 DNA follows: TGTGCCAGCAGTTTATGGGGGTCGGGGGCTTTCTTT.

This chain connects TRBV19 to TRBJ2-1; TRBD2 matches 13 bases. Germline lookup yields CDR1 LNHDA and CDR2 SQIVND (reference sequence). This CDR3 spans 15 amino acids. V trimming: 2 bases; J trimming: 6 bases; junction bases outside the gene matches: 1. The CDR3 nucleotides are TGTGCCAGTAGTATAAGGACTAGCGGGAGCAATGAGCAGTTCTTC. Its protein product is CASSIRTSGSNEQFF.

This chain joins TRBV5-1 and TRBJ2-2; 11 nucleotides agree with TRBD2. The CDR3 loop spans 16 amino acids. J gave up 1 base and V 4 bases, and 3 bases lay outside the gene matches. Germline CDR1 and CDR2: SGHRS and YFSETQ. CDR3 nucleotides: TGCGCCAGCAGCCTGGGGACTAGCGGGAACACCGGGGAGCTGTTTTTT. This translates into CASSLGTSGNTGELFF.

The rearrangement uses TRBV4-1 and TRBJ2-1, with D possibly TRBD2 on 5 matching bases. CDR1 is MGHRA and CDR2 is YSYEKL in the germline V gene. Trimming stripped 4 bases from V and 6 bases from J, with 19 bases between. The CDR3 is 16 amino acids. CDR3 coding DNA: TGCGCCAGCAGCCTGAACGGGATTCGCTACGGCAATGAGCAGTTCTTC. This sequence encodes CASSLNGIRYGNEQFF.

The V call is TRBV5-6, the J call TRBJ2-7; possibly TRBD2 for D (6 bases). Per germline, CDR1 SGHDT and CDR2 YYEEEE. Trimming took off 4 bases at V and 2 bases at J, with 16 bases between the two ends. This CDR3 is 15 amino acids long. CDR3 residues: CASSALGDSTYEQYF. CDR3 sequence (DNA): TGTGCCAGCAGCGCCCTGGGGGACTCGACCTACGAGCAGTACTTC.

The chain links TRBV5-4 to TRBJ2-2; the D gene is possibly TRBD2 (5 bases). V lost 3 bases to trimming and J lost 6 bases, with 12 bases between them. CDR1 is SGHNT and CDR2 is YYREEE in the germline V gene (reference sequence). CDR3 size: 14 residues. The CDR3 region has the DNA TGTGCCAGCAGCTCCCTAGCTGCCCCCGGGGAGCTGTTTTTT. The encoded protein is CASSSLAAPGELFF.

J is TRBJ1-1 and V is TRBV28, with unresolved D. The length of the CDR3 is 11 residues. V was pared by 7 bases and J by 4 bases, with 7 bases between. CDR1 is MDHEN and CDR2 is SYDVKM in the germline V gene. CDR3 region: CASILSTEAFF. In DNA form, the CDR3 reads TGTGCCAGCATCCTCAGCACTGAAGCTTTCTTT.

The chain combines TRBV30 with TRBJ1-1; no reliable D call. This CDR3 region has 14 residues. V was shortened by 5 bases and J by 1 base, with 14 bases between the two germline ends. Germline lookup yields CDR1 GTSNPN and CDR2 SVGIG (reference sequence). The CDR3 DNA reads TGTGCCTGGGTCCGGCTTGGGAGGAACACTGAAGCTTTCTTT. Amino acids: CAWVRLGRNTEAFF.

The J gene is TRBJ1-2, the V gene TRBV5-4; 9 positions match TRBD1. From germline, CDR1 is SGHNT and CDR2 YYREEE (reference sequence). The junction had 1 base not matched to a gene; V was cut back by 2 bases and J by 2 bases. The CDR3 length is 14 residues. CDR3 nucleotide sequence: TGTGCCAGCAGCTTCACAGGGGGCAACTATGGCTACACCTTC. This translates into CASSFTGGNYGYTF.

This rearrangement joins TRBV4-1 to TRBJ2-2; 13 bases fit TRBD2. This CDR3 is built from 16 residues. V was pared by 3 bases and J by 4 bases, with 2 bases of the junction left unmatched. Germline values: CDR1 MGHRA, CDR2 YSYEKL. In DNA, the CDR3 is TGCGCCAGCAGCCAGGGGACTAGCGGGATCACCGGGGAGCTGTTTTTT. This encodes CASSQGTSGITGELFF.